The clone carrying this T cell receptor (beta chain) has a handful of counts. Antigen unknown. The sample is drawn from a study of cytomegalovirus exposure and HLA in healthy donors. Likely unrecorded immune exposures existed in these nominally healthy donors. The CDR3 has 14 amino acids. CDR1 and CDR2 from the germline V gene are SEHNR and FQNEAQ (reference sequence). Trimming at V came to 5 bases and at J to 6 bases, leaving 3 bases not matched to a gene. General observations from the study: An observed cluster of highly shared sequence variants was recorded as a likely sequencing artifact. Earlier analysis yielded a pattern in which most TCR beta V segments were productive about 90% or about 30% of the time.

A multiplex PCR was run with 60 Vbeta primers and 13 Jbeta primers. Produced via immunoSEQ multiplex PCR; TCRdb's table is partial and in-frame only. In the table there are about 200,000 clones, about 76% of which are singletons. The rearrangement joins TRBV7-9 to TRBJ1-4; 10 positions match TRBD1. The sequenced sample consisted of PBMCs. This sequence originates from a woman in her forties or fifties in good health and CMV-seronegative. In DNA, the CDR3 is TGTGCCAGCAGCCCCGGGACAGGGGATGAAAAACTGTTTTTT. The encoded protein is CASSPGTGDEKLFF.